This T cell receptor beta chain was sequenced for a study of CD8+CD57+ T cells in acquired aplastic anemia. About the research overall: Sorted CD4+ and CD8+ cell DNA averaged approximately 3.4 ug. General study findings and limits: Patients shared around 30 CD8+ CDR3 sequences with controls.

A note on this clonotype: Its specificity is unknown. At one boundary the junction diverges from the germline segment, which might be a read error.

Sequencing was done on patients that had shown CD8+CD57+ cell expansion by flow cytometry. The germline V gene has CDR1 SEHNR and CDR2 FQNEAQ (reference sequence). There are 14 residues in the CDR3. For CDR3 and TCR beta VDJ profiling, genomic DNA was the template used. TCRdb re-derived calls from the reads in MiXCR, one entry per CDR3 protein. The sample lists roughly 250,000 distinct CDR3 sequences, about 80% occurring once. The J gene is TRBJ2-5, the V gene TRBV7-9, with D hard to call. The receptor was derived from a human donor with aplastic anemia. The sample taken for sequencing was sorted CD4+, CD8+, or CD8+CD57+ T cells (not recorded which) from PBMCs. As DNA, the CDR3 is TGTGCCACCAGCAGTGCTAGTAACGGAGAGACGATGAGCTTC. As protein: CATSSASNGETMSF.